This T cell receptor beta chain was identified during a study of T-cell memory formation after mild COVID-19. The wider study: Most TCR clusters belonged to a single donor.

Study-wide points: Some SARS-CoV-2-responding clones were already detected in memory before infection.

As for this clonotype: The antigen is undetermined.

TCRdb used MiXCR to reprocess the 5' RACE reads, holding one entry per CDR3 protein. The table shows about 500,000 distinct CDR3 sequences, with roughly 22% occurring only once. CDR1 is SGHTA and CDR2 is FQGNSA in the germline V gene. CDR3 length equals 15 residues. V gave up 2 bases and J gave up 2 bases; unmatched junction bases: 3. Sequenced sample: PBMCs or a T cell subset sorted from them (not recorded which). This receptor was taken from an adult woman who had mild COVID-19 (a few samples of this study predate the infection). Cell type and time point are not known. The chain joins TRBV7-2 to TRBJ2-1; 7 bases agree with TRBD2. This chain's CDR3 is CASSLREGTYNEQFF. CDR3 coding DNA: TGTGCCAGCAGCTTAAGGGAGGGCACCTACAATGAGCAGTTCTTC.